These 23 T cell receptor beta chains came from one sample sequenced in a study of blood T cell repertoires in COVID-19. Generated by immunoSEQ multiplex PCR, the TCRdb table keeps only in-frame clones and is missing some. The data show around 93,000 clones, 80% to 90% seen once. Sequencing input: peripheral blood. These receptors came from a man aged 80 or over with acute or convalescent COVID-19.

V and J are TRBV2 and TRBJ2-7; D uncertain. V was shortened by 2 bases and J by 6 bases, with 5 bases between the two germline ends. Per germline, CDR1 SNHLY and CDR2 FYNNEI. The CDR3 runs 11 residues. The CDR3 loop reads CASSEFLEQYF. The CDR3 bases are TGTGCCAGCAGTGAATTCCTCGAGCAGTACTTC.

The chain employs TRBV12-3 or TRBV12-4 and TRBJ2-1; D is undetermined. This CDR3 comprises 10 residues. Deletions cut 6 bases from V and 10 bases from J, with 7 bases between. The CDR3 reads CASSQAEQFF. In nucleotides, the CDR3 is TGTGCCAGCAGCCAGGCCGAGCAGTTCTTC.

This chain joins TRBV19 and TRBJ1-5; TRBD1 matches 9 bases. The CDR3 runs to 16 residues. In germline, CDR1 is LNHDA, CDR2 SQIVND (reference sequence). The ends lost 8 bases at V and 0 bases at J; junction bases unmatched: 8. CDR3 coding DNA: TGTGCCAGTGGAGGGACAGGGTTGTATAGCAATCAGCCCCAGCATTTT. Translated, it gives CASGGTGLYSNQPQHF.

The chain combines TRBV5-1 with TRBJ2-5, with 7 bases identical to TRBD1. This CDR3 comprises 14 residues. Germline CDR1 is SGHRS and CDR2 is YFSETQ. After removal of 0 bases from V and 5 bases from J, the junction contained 4 bases not matched to a gene. CDR3 nucleotide sequence: TGCGCCAGCAGCTTGGGACAGGGTTTCGAGACCCAGTACTTC. This codes for CASSLGQGFETQYF.

The J gene is TRBJ1-1, the V gene TRBV5-6; D call uncertain. V lost 0 bases and J lost 5, with 8 bases in between. There are 13 residues in the CDR3. Per germline, CDR1 SGHDT and CDR2 YYEEEE. The CDR3 region is CASSLGPTTEAFF. The CDR3 coding sequence is TGTGCCAGCAGCTTGGGACCGACTACTGAAGCTTTCTTT.

The J gene is TRBJ1-2, the V gene TRBV5-4, with TRBD1 matching over 9 bases. V was clipped by 4 bases and J by 3 bases; unmatched bases: 7. Germline values: CDR1 SGHNT, CDR2 YYREEE (reference sequence). The CDR3 contains 15 residues. DNA of the CDR3: TGTGCCAGCAGCGAGGAATGGACAGGGGACTATGGCTACACCTTC. Translated, it gives CASSEEWTGDYGYTF.

V gene TRBV4-3 combines with J gene TRBJ2-7; a possible D gene is TRBD1 (6 bases). The CDR3 is made up of 14 amino acids. Germline CDR1 reads LGHNA; CDR2 reads YSLEER. Trimming removed 1 base at V and 6 bases at J, with 13 bases between. The DNA for the CDR3 is TGCGCCAGCAGCCAAGTATTGCGAGGGGGCGAGCAGTACTTC. Translated, it gives CASSQVLRGGEQYF.

The gene calls are TRBV5-6 and TRBJ1-1; D is uncertain. This CDR3 region has 15 residues. Germline assignment: CDR1 SGHDT and CDR2 YYEEEE. Deletions cut 0 bases from V and 2 bases from J, with 11 bases between. CDR3 coding DNA: TGTGCCAGCAGCTTGGATAGAACAGCCAACACTGAAGCTTTCTTT. Translating gives CASSLDRTANTEAFF.

V and J are TRBV19 and TRBJ2-1, with TRBD2 identical over 12 bases. The CDR3 has 17 amino acids. Germline V gene lookup returns CDR1 LNHDA and CDR2 SQIVND (reference sequence). V trimming: 1 base; J trimming: 7 bases; junction bases outside the gene matches: 8. The CDR3 sequence is CASSIGRLAGGGNEQFF. The CDR3 nucleotides are TGTGCCAGTAGTATAGGCCGGCTAGCGGGAGGGGGGAATGAGCAGTTCTTC.

The chain uses TRBV7-3 and TRBJ1-2, with 10 nucleotides matching TRBD1. The CDR3 has 15 amino acids. The V gene's germline CDR1 is SGHTA and CDR2 FQGTGA. V was pared by 6 bases and J by 6 bases, with 10 bases of the junction left unmatched. The chain's CDR3 is CASRSATGGENGYTF. For the CDR3, the DNA is TGTGCCAGCAGGTCTGCGACAGGGGGCGAGAATGGCTACACCTTC.

The rearrangement uses TRBV25-1 and TRBJ1-1, with a tentative D call TRBD1 (5 bases). The CDR3 length is 12 residues. Germline CDR1 and CDR2: MGHDK and SYGVNS. Trimming took 6 bases from V and 4 from J, leaving 9 bases between them. CDR3 in DNA: TGTGCCAGCAGCCGGGGGGGCACTGAAGCTTTCTTT. This sequence encodes CASSRGGTEAFF. Using reference TRBV25-1 and TRBJ1-1 for the parts outside the CDR3, the full variable domain is EADIYQTPRYLVIGTGKKITLECSQTMGHDKMYWYQQDPGMELHLIHYSYGVNSTEKGDLSSESTVSRIRTEHFPLTLESARPSHTSQYLCASSRGGTEAFFGQGTRLTVV.

The sample holds a few counts of this clone. V is TRBV3-1 (or the pseudogene TRBV3-2) and J is TRBJ2-7; D may be TRBD1 (6 bases). The germline V gene has CDR1 LGHDT and CDR2 YNNKEL (reference sequence). The ends were cut back, 1 base at V and 2 bases at J, with 9 bases in the middle. The CDR3 totals 14 residues. This chain's CDR3 is CASSQVDRPYEQYF. The DNA of the CDR3 is TGTGCCAGCAGCCAAGTAGACAGGCCCTACGAGCAGTACTTC.

This sequence joins TRBV7-2 and TRBJ2-5, with a tentative D call TRBD1 (6 bases). Looked up from germline, CDR1 is SGHTA and CDR2 is FQGNSA. CDR3 length equals 13 residues. Trimming removed 2 bases at V and 5 bases at J, with 9 bases between. Here the CDR3 reads CASSLRRGETQYF. Here the CDR3 DNA reads TGTGCCAGCAGCTTACGTAGGGGGGAGACCCAGTACTTC. The full variable domain, with the rest looked up from reference TRBV7-2 and TRBJ2-5, is GAGVSQSPSNKVTEKGKDVELRCDPISGHTALYWYRQSLGQGLEFLIYFQGNSAPDKSGLPSDRFSAERTGGSVSTLTIQRTQQEDSAVYLCASSLRRGETQYFGPGTRLLVL.

The CDR3 DNA sequence: TGTGCCAGCAGCCCGAGGACAGTTATGAACACTGAAGCTTTCTTT. Encoded protein: CASSPRTVMNTEAFF. The chain employs TRBV3-1 (or the pseudogene TRBV3-2) and TRBJ1-1, with D possibly matching TRBD1 (6 bases). V lost 4 bases, J lost 0 bases, and 12 bases lay in between. This CDR3 spans 15 amino acids. The germline gives CDR1 LGHDT, CDR2 YNNKEL (reference sequence).

The rearrangement uses TRBV3-1 (or the pseudogene TRBV3-2) and TRBJ1-2, with TRBD1 identical over 9 bases. With V trimmed by 1 base and J by 7 bases, 10 bases remained unmatched. Germline CDR1 LGHDT, CDR2 YNNKEL (reference sequence). The CDR3 runs 16 residues. The CDR3 spells CASSQGGQGLRGGYTF. CDR3 DNA: TGTGCCAGCAGCCAAGGGGGACAGGGCCTCCGTGGTGGCTACACCTTC.

J is TRBJ2-1 and V is TRBV18, with TRBD1 identical over 8 bases. Germline V gene data show CDR1 as KGHSH and CDR2 as LQKENI. After removal of 7 bases from V and 5 bases from J, the junction contained 7 bases not matched to a gene. The CDR3 runs 14 residues. CDR3 nucleotide sequence: TGTGCCAGCTGGGCCGTACAGGGGGACAATGAGCAGTTCTTC. This codes for CASWAVQGDNEQFF.

CDR3 sequence (DNA): TGTGCCAGCTCACCCCGGCAGGGGGAAAAACTGTTTTTT. Protein sequence: CASSPRQGEKLFF. This chain joins TRBV18 and TRBJ1-4, with a weak D call TRBD1 (6 bases). The CDR3 contains 13 residues. Germline values: CDR1 KGHSH, CDR2 LQKENI. Trimming shortened V by 3 bases and J by 8 bases, and 10 bases separated the two germline ends. The full variable domain, in which reference TRBV18 and TRBJ1-4 provide the parts outside the CDR3, is NAGVMQNPRHLVRRRGQEARLRCSPMKGHSHVYWYRQLPEEGLKFMVYLQKENIIDESGMPKERFSAEFPKEGPSILRIQQVVRGDSAAYFCASSPRQGEKLFFGSGTQLSVL.

The chain joins TRBV28 to TRBJ1-6; D gene ambiguous. The V and J ends lost 5 bases and 10 bases respectively, with 21 bases between them. The germline gives CDR1 MDHEN, CDR2 SYDVKM. The CDR3 is 16 residues long. The CDR3 region is CASSPPPRAVRSPLHF. Written as DNA, the CDR3 is TGTGCCAGCAGTCCACCCCCGAGGGCGGTTAGGTCACCCCTCCACTTT. The whole variable domain, filled in from reference TRBV28 and TRBJ1-6, reads DVKVTQSSRYLVKRTGEKVFLECVQDMDHENMFWYRQDPGLGLRLIYFSYDVKMKEKGDIPEGYSVSREKKERFSLILESASTNQTSMYLCASSPPPRAVRSPLHFGNGTRLTVT.

This sequence joins TRBV4-1 and TRBJ1-1; D might be TRBD1 (6 bases). Germline V gene lookup returns CDR1 MGHRA and CDR2 YSYEKL. Trimming removed 3 bases from V and 6 bases from J, with 20 bases in between. The CDR3 totals 16 residues. CDR3 DNA: TGCGCCAGCAGCCAGGCAACACAGGGAAGAACGGCTGAAGCTTTCTTT. Protein sequence: CASSQATQGRTAEAFF.

The chain uses TRBV19 and TRBJ1-1; the D gene is possibly TRBD1 (6 bases). The V end lost 5 bases, the J end lost 5 bases, and 15 bases lay between the germline ends. CDR3 length equals 14 residues. CDR1 is LNHDA, CDR2 SQIVND, per germline (reference sequence). Written as DNA, the CDR3 is TGTGCCAGTAGTCCCATCAGGGGCCGGACTGAAGCTTTCTTT. It encodes CASSPIRGRTEAFF.

The chain has TRBV7-8 and TRBJ1-2, with a possible D match to TRBD1 (5 bases). V shed 3 bases and J shed 1 base, with 9 bases lying between them. CDR1 and CDR2 from the germline V gene are SGHVS and FQNEAQ. This CDR3 is 14 amino acids long. The CDR3 coding sequence is TGTGCCAGCAGCTTCAGCGGGGGTAACTATGGCTACACCTTC. Translated, it gives CASSFSGGNYGYTF.

The chain recombines TRBV7-8 with TRBJ1-1; the D gene is possibly TRBD1 (6 bases). V shed 1 base and J shed 5 bases, with 14 bases lying between them. CDR1 and CDR2 (germline): SGHVS, FQNEAQ. The length of the CDR3 is 15 residues. The CDR3 DNA follows: TGTGCCAGCAGCTTAGTCGGGGGGCCCGCGACTGAAGCTTTCTTT. Amino acids: CASSLVGGPATEAFF.

A few counts support this clone. This sequence joins TRBV2 and TRBJ2-3; 10 nucleotides match TRBD2. Germline CDR1 SNHLY, CDR2 FYNNEI. This CDR3 is 19 amino acids long. V lost 6 bases and J lost 0; bases outside the gene matches: 15. CDR3 loop: CASRPLSYSGRLSTDTQYF. CDR3 coding DNA: TGTGCCAGCAGGCCATTATCCTATAGCGGGAGGCTTAGCACAGATACGCAGTATTTT.